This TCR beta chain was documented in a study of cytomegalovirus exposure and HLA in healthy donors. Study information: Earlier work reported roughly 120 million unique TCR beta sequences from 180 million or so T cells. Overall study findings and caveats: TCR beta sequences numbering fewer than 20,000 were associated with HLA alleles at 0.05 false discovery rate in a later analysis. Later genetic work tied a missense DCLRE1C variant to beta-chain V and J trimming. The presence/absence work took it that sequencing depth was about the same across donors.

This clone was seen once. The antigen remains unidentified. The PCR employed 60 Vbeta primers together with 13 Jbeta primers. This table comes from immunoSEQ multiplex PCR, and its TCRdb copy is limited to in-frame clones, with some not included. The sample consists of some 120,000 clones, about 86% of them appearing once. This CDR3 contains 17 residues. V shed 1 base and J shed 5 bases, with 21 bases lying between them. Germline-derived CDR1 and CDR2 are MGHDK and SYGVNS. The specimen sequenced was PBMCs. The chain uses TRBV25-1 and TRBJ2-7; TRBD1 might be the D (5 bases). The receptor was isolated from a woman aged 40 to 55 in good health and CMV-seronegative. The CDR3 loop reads CASSEFLRQNTFHEQYF. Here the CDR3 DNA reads TGTGCCAGCAGTGAATTCCTCCGACAGAATACGTTCCACGAGCAGTACTTC.